This T cell receptor (beta chain) was documented in a study of patients and donors after allogeneic stem cell transplantation. TCRdb redid the calling of the RT-PCR reads with MiXCR, one entry per CDR3 protein. Altogether 200,000 to 250,000 distinct CDR3 sequences are present, around an eighth being singletons, with the ten largest covering 11%. V dropped 6 bases and J dropped 1 base, with 15 bases sitting between them. The length of the CDR3 is 15 residues. Germline CDR1 reads MNHEY; CDR2 reads SVGEGT. V and J are TRBV6-2 or TRBV6-3 and TRBJ2-5; D is unresolved. The receptor's source is a human donor who was either an allogeneic HSCT recipient or a stem cell or donor lymphocyte infusion donor (not recorded which). It is not recorded whose cells these are; they may come from a transplant donor. Sequenced material: blood, either unsorted or a sorted T cell fraction (not recorded which). The DNA of the CDR3 is TGTGCCAGCAGGAAAAAGACACCGGCCCAAGAGACCCAGTACTTC. Protein product: CASRKKTPAQETQYF.